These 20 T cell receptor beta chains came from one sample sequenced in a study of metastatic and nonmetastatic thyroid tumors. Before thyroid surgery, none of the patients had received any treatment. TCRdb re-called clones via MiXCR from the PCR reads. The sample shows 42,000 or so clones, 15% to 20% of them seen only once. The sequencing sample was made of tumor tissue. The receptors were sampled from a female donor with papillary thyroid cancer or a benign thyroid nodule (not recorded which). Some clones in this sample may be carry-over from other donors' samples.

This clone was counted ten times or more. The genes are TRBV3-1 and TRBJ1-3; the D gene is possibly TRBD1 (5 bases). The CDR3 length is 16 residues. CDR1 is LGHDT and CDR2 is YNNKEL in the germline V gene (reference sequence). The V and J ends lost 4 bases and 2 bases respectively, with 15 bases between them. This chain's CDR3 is CASSPSRRGAGNTIYF. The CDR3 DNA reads TGTGCCAGCAGCCCGAGCAGACGGGGGGCTGGAAACACCATATATTTT.

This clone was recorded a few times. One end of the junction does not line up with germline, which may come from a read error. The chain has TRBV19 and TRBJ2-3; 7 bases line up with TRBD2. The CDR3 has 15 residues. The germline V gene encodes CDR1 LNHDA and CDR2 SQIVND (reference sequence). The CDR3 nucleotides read TGTGCCGGTAGCCAATCGGGGGGACGCACAGATACGCAGTATTTT. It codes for CAGSQSGGRTDTQYF.

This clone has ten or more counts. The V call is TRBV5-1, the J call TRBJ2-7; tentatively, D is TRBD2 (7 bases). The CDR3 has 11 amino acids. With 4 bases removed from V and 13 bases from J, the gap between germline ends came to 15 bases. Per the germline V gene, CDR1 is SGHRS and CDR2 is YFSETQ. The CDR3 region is CASSGGGHPYF. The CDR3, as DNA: TGCGCCAGCAGCGGGGGGGGACACCCCTACTTC.

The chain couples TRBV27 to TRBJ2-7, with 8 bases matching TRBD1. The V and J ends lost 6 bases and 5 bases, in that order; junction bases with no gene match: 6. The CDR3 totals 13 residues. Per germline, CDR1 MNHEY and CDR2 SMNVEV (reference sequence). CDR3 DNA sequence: TGTGCCAGCAGGTATGGACAGGGAGACGAGCAGTACTTC. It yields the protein CASRYGQGDEQYF.

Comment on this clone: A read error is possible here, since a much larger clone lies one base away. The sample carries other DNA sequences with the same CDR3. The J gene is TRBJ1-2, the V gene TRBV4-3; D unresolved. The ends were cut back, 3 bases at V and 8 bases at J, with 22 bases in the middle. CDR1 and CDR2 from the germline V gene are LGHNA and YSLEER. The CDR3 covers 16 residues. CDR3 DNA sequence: TGCGCCAGCAGCCAGGATGGGTGGCTGCGCTCCGGGGGCTACACCTTC. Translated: CASSQDGWLRSGGYTF.

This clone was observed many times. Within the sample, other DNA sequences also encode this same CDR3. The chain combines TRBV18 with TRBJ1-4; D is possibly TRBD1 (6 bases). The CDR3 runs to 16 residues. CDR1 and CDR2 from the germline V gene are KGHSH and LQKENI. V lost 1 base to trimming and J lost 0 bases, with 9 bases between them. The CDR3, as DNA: TGTGCCAGCTCACCACAGACAGGTCCAACTAATGAAAAACTGTTTTTT. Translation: CASSPQTGPTNEKLFF. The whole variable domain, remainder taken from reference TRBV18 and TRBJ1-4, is NAGVMQNPRHLVRRRGQEARLRCSPMKGHSHVYWYRQLPEEGLKFMVYLQKENIIDESGMPKERFSAEFPKEGPSILRIQQVVRGDSAAYFCASSPQTGPTNEKLFFGSGTQLSVL.

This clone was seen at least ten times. CDR3 DNA sequence: TGTGCCAGCAGCCTCGGAGGGGTCGACACTGAAGCTTTCTTT. Protein: CASSLGGVDTEAFF. The V gene is TRBV28, the J gene TRBJ1-1, with a weak D call TRBD1 (5 bases). The CDR3 spans 14 residues. The germline V gene has CDR1 MDHEN and CDR2 SYDVKM. V lost 6 bases and J lost 3, with 14 bases in between.

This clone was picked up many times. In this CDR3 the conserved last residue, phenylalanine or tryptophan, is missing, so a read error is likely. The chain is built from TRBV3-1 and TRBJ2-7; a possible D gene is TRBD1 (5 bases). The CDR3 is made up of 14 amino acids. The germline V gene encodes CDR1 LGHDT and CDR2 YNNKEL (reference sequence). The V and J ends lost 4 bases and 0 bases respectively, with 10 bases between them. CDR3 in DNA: TGTGCCAGCAGCCGTGTTCAGGGCTCCTACGAGCAGTACTCC. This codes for CASSRVQGSYEQYS.

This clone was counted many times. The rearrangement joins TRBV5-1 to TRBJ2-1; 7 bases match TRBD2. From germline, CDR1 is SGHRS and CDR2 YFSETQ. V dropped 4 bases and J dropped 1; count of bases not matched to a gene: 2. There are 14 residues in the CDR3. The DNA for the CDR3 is TGCGCCAGCAGCCCAGCGGGGTCCTACAATGAGCAGTTCTTC. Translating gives CASSPAGSYNEQFF.

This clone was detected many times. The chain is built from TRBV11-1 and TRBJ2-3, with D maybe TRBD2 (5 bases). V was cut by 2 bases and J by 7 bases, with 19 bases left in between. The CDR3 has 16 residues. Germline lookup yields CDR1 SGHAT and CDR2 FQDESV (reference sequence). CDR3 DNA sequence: TGTGCCAGCAGCTTATTGTCAATGGGCGGGTCTTATACGCAGTATTTT. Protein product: CASSLLSMGGSYTQYF.

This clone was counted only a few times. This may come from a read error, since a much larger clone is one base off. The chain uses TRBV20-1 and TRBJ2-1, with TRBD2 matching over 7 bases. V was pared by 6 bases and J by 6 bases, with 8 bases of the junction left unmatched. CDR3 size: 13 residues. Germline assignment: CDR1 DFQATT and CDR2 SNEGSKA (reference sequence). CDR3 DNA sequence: TGCAGTGCCCCCGGGACTACGTGCAATGAGCAGTTCTTC. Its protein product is CSAPGTTCNEQFF.

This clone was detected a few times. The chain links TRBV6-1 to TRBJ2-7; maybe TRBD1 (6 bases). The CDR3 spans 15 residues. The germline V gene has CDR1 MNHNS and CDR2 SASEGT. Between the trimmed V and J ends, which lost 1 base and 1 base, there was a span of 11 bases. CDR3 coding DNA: TGTGCCAGCAGTGAAGGCAGGGGCGTATCCTACGAGCAGTACTTC. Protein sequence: CASSEGRGVSYEQYF.

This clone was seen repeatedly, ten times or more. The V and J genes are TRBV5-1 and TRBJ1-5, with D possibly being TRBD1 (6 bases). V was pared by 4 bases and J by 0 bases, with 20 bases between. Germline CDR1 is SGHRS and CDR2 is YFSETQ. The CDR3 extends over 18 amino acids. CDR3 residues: CASSQSPRGPGSNQPQHF. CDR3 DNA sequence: TGCGCCAGCAGCCAATCCCCCAGGGGCCCGGGTAGCAATCAGCCCCAGCATTTT.

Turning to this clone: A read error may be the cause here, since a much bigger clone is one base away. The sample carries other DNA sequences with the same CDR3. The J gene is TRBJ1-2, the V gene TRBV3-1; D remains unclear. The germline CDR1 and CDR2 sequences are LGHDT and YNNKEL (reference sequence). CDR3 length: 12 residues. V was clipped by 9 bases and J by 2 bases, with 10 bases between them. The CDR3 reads CASMGSNYGYTF. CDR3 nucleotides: TGTGCCAGTATGGGGTCGAACTATGGCTACACCTTC.

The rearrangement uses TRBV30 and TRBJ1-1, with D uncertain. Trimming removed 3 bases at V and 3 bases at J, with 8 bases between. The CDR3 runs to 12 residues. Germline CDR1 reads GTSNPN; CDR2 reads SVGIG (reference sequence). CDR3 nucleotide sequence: TGTGCCTGGAGGGTTGGGGACACTGAAGCTTTCTTT. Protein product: CAWRVGDTEAFF.

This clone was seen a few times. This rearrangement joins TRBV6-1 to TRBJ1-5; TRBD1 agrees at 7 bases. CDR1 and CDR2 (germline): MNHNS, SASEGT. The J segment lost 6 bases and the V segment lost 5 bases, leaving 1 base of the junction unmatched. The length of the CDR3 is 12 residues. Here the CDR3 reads CASSQGGQPQHF. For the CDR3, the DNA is TGTGCCAGCAGTCAGGGGGGTCAGCCCCAGCATTTT.

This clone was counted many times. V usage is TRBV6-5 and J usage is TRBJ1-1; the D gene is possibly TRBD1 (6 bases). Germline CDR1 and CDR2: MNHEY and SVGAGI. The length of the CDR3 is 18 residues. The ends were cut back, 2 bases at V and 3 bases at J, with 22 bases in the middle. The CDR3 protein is CASSYRQAPPPWDTEAFF. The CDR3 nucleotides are TGTGCCAGCAGTTACCGACAGGCACCACCCCCTTGGGACACTGAAGCTTTCTTT.

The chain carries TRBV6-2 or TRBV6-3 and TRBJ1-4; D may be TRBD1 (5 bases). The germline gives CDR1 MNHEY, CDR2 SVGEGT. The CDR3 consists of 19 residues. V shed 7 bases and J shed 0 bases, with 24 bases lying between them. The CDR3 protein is CASTPVFYGGDPTNEKLFF. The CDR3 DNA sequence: TGTGCCAGCACTCCCGTCTTTTACGGCGGGGACCCAACTAATGAAAAACTGTTTTTT.

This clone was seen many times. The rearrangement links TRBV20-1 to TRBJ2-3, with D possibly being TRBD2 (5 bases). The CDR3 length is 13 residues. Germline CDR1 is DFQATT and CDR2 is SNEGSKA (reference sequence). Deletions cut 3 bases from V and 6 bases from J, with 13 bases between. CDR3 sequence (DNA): TGCAGTGCTAGTTGGAGCGGATTCGATACGCAGTATTTT. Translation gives CSASWSGFDTQYF.

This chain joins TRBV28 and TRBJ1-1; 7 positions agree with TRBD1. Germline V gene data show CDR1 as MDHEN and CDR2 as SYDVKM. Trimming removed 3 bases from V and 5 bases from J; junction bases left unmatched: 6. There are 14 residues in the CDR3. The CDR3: CASSLHLQGTEAFF. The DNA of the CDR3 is TGTGCCAGCAGTTTGCATTTACAGGGGACTGAAGCTTTCTTT.